This paragraph reports one T cell receptor beta chain. Its specificity is unknown. The data belong to a study of early T cells in non-severe SARS-CoV-2 infection. Study-wide background: Bulk RNA from unsorted whole blood was sequenced; chains were unpaired. Study-level results: Matching with VDJdb favored anti-spike CD8 responses (missing private and CD4 specificities).

The CDR3 sequence is 15 residues long. The V and J ends lost 3 bases and 0 bases, in that order; junction bases with no gene match: 2. Unique molecular identifiers were attached to individual cDNA molecules. Using its own MiXCR run on the 5' RACE reads, TCRdb lists one record per CDR3 protein. The table records 50,000 to 60,000 distinct CDR3 sequences, about 10% of them present only once. V is TRBV12-3 or TRBV12-4 and J is TRBJ2-1; 7 nucleotides agree with TRBD1. The TCR comes from an adult who was a healthcare worker with PCR-confirmed SARS-CoV-2 infection or an uninfected control (not recorded which). Sequences were derived from whole blood, sampled at baseline. Written as DNA, the CDR3 is TGTGCCAGCAGTTTTTGGGACAGCTCCTACAATGAGCAGTTCTTC. It yields the protein CASSFWDSSYNEQFF.